These 6 T cell receptor beta chains were all obtained from the same sample, sequenced in a study of cytomegalovirus exposure and HLA in healthy donors. 13 Jbeta primers and 60 Vbeta primers were used for the PCR. Measured with immunoSEQ multiplex PCR; TCRdb has only the in-frame clones, and not every one. Here the sample spans around 180,000 clones, 80% being singletons. Sequenced: PBMCs. All receptors come from a man aged 25-45 years in good health and CMV-seropositive.

The chain has TRBV11-2 and TRBJ2-7; D might be TRBD2 (5 bases). V was pared by 4 bases and J by 0 bases, with 13 bases between. CDR1 SGHAT and CDR2 FQNNGV come from the germline V gene. The CDR3 consists of 15 residues. The CDR3: CASSSLSGVSYEQYF. CDR3 nucleotides: TGTGCCAGCAGCTCCTTGAGCGGAGTCTCCTACGAGCAGTACTTC.

The chain combines TRBV4-3 with TRBJ1-6, with 7 bases identical to TRBD1. Trimming took 0 bases from V and 6 from J; bases not matched to a gene: 5. This CDR3 spans 16 amino acids. The germline V gene encodes CDR1 LGHNA and CDR2 YSLEER. The DNA for the CDR3 is TGCGCCAGCAGCCAAGAGGGCACAGGGGTTAATTCACCCCTCCACTTT. This encodes CASSQEGTGVNSPLHF.

This clone has just a few counts. V gene TRBV27 combines with J gene TRBJ2-7; D remains unclear. V lost 2 bases, J lost 5 bases, and 13 bases lay in between. The length of the CDR3 is 14 residues. Germline V gives CDR1 MNHEY, CDR2 SMNVEV (reference sequence). The CDR3 loop reads CASSLAQSTHEQYF. The DNA of the CDR3 is TGTGCCAGCAGTTTAGCCCAGTCCACCCACGAGCAGTACTTC.

This sequence joins TRBV14 and TRBJ2-2; D possibly corresponds to TRBD2 (6 bases). This CDR3 is built from 16 residues. Trimming left V 5 bases short and J 0 bases short, with 13 bases between. Germline-derived CDR1 and CDR2 are SGHDN and FVKESK. This chain's CDR3 is CASSGGVSANTGELFF. The CDR3, as DNA: TGTGCCAGCAGCGGAGGGGTTTCGGCGAACACCGGGGAGCTGTTTTTT.

The chain employs TRBV7-9 and TRBJ1-2; D is unclear. Germline lookup yields CDR1 SEHNR and CDR2 FQNEAQ (reference sequence). V shed 2 bases and J shed 7 bases, with 8 bases lying between them. This CDR3 contains 12 residues. CDR3 protein: CASSLQDIGYTF. CDR3 in DNA: TGTGCCAGCAGCTTACAAGACATTGGCTACACCTTC.

The chain carries TRBV4-2 and TRBJ2-3, with a possible D match to TRBD2 (5 bases). V shed 1 base and J shed 2 bases, with 10 bases lying between them. From germline, CDR1 is LGHNA and CDR2 YNFKEQ. CDR3 length equals 15 residues. CDR3 protein: CASSQGGLYTDTQYF. The CDR3 nucleotides are TGTGCCAGCAGCCAAGGAGGGTTATACACAGATACGCAGTATTTT.